A single TCR beta chain is shown here with its context. The clone's antigen remains unknown. No base-level quality is on record; no much larger clone is a single base apart. The germline V gene gives CDR1 as MNHEY and CDR2 as SVGAGI. V trim: 0 bases; J trim: 4 bases; unmatched bases: 2. The CDR3 runs 15 amino acids, cysteine and phenylalanine included. Only CDR3 DNA remains: 45 bases, in frame from the first base. The trial excluded patients who had a history of autoimmune disease or who were on systemic immunosuppression. Peripheral blood for TCR sequencing was drawn from every dose cohort at baseline, at cycle 4 day 1 and at cycle 7 day 1. Samples were obtained from an open-label, multicenter, first-in-human phase I dose-escalation trial of ivuxolimab. Adults with locally advanced or metastatic melanoma, renal cell, hepatocellular, or head and neck squamous cell carcinoma were enrolled in the trial. Before TCR sequencing, CD4+ T cells and CD8+ T cells from peripheral blood were sorted into separate populations.

For sequencing of the TCRbeta CDR3 region, genomic DNA was extracted from the sorted cells. The immunoSEQ Assay was used to sequence the TCRbeta CDR3 regions. The clones in this table, taken by TCRdb from immuneACCESS, are in-frame only. Not every clone is retained; where verified, under half of the shortfall comes from an unresolved V gene, and the cause of the rest is unknown. Across this sample there are fewer than 50,000 clones, with 88% seen only once. The ten largest clones capture 15% to 20% of the sample. This sample is part of a study of OX40 agonist ivuxolimab in advanced cancers. General notes on the study: Ivuxolimab was an agonistic, fully human IgG2 monoclonal antibody directed against OX40 (CD134), a costimulatory receptor. The monotherapy dose-escalation portion (N ≈ 52 patients) of the phase I ivuxolimab trial is reported in the paper. Patients were allowed to have had prior anti-PD-1, anti-PD-L1 or anti-CTLA-4 therapy, and around 43% of the dose-escalation patients had been treated with checkpoint inhibitors. Peripheral TCRbeta sequencing was intended to test whether TCR sequence diversity was altered and clonal T-cell expansion was caused by ivuxolimab. Among the roughly 50 dose-escalation patients, around 19 had hepatocellular carcinoma, approximately 15 melanoma, 9 renal cell carcinoma and 9 head and neck cancer. In the dose-escalation cohort, 82.7% of patients were male, and the mean age was roughly 60 years, with a range of about 23 to 90. Intravenous ivuxolimab was administered to patients every 2 weeks at six dose levels: 0.01, 0.1, 0.3, 1.5, 3 and 10 mg/kg. Partial responses occurred in three dose-escalation patients, of whom one had hepatocellular carcinoma and two had cutaneous melanoma.

Findings and caveats that apply to the study as a whole: After ivuxolimab, expanded clones were on average more numerous among CD8+ T cells than among CD4+ T cells. At doses of 0.1 to 3.0 mg/kg, clonal expansion of both CD4+ and CD8+ blood T cells was observed from baseline to week 6. Low levels of normalized T-cell clonal expansion were also seen in some nonresponding patients. Which antigens the clonally expanded peripheral T cells were specific for was not determined. In partial responders in the 0.1-3.0 mg/kg groups, normalized peripheral clonal expansion was found to be among the lowest, especially among CD8+ T cells.

Sequencing was performed on CD4+ or CD8+ T cells sorted from blood, taken in a trial of the OX40 agonist ivuxolimab. The chain uses TRBV6-5 and TRBJ2-2; TRBD1 matches 7 bases in the middle. This sequence originates from an adult with an advanced solid tumor such as melanoma, head and neck, liver or kidney cancer. The CDR3 here reads CASSYSTGTTGELFF. The DNA is as follows: TGTGCCAGCAGTTACTCGACAGGGACCACCGGGGAGCTGTTTTTT.